The 19 T cell receptor beta chains presented below share a single source sample, sequenced in a study of blood T cell repertoires in COVID-19. The repertoire was sequenced with immunoSEQ multiplex PCR; TCRdb's copy has only in-frame clones and lacks some. This table holds hundreds of thousands of clones, around 85% found once. Specimen: peripheral blood. These receptors were collected from a man in his fifties with active or convalescent COVID-19.

This CDR3 is CASSSLGGGNQPQHF. The CDR3 DNA reads as TGTGCCAGCAGCTCCCTCGGAGGGGGCAATCAGCCCCAGCATTTT. The chain is built from TRBV7-2 and TRBJ1-5, with D tentatively TRBD1 (5 bases). V gave up 4 bases and J gave up 2 bases, with 12 bases separating them. The CDR3 is made up of 15 amino acids. Germline V lookup: CDR1 SGHTA, CDR2 FQGNSA.

This rearrangement joins TRBV12-3 or TRBV12-4 to TRBJ1-2; no firm D call. This CDR3 region has 13 residues. V shed 2 bases and J shed 0 bases, with 4 bases lying between them. This CDR3 is CASSLTANYGYTF. In DNA form, the CDR3 reads TGTGCCAGCAGTTTAACAGCTAACTATGGCTACACCTTC.

V and J are TRBV6-5 and TRBJ1-1; D might be TRBD1 (5 bases). Germline V lookup: CDR1 MNHEY, CDR2 SVGAGI. The CDR3 consists of 11 residues. V was trimmed by 6 bases and J by 7 bases, leaving 9 bases between them. CDR3 sequence: CASSPGLEAFF. The CDR3 region has the DNA TGTGCCAGCAGCCCGGGACTTGAAGCTTTCTTT.

This clone was found once. The genes are TRBV30 and TRBJ2-3, with 9 bases identical to TRBD2. The CDR3 spans 14 residues. Germline CDR1 and CDR2: GTSNPN and SVGIG (reference sequence). The trim removed 3 bases at V and 3 bases at J, leaving 4 bases unmatched. For the CDR3, the DNA is TGTGCCTGGAGGCTTAGCGGGAGAACAGATACGCAGTATTTT. It encodes CAWRLSGRTDTQYF.

The V gene is TRBV29-1, the J gene TRBJ1-2; D may be TRBD1 (5 bases). Germline CDR1 is SQVTM and CDR2 is ANQGSEA. The V and J ends lost 6 bases and 8 bases respectively, with 19 bases between them. The CDR3 length is 13 residues. CDR3 sequence (DNA): TGCAGCGTGGGGGTGGAGGGAGGTTCGGGCTACACCTTC. It is translated as CSVGVEGGSGYTF.

This clone was detected only once. The V and J genes are TRBV7-9 and TRBJ2-2; 9 positions agree with TRBD2. Trimming at V came to 5 bases and at J to 2 bases, leaving 3 bases not matched to a gene. The CDR3 consists of 15 residues. Germline V lookup: CDR1 SEHNR, CDR2 FQNEAQ (reference sequence). The CDR3 nucleotides read TGTGCCAGCAGCCAGGGACTAGCCAACACCGGGGAGCTGTTTTTT. Protein: CASSQGLANTGELFF.

The V call is TRBV18, the J call TRBJ1-1; 7 bases match TRBD1. V was clipped by 4 bases and J by 1 base; unmatched bases: 0. The CDR3 contains 13 residues. Germline CDR1 reads KGHSH; CDR2 reads LQKENI. The CDR3 protein is CASSRDRNTEAFF. The CDR3 DNA follows: TGTGCCAGCTCACGGGACAGGAACACTGAAGCTTTCTTT.

This chain uses TRBV27 with TRBJ2-1; 8 bases match TRBD1. Trimming cost V 5 bases and J 6 bases; bases outside gene matches: 9. The CDR3 has 15 residues. Germline V lookup: CDR1 MNHEY, CDR2 SMNVEV (reference sequence). CDR3 region: CASSLWTGYVNEQFF. In DNA, the CDR3 is TGTGCCAGCAGTCTATGGACAGGGTACGTCAATGAGCAGTTCTTC.

The CDR3 bases are TGTGCCAGCACCAACTGGGGACAGTCAAATGAAAAACTGTTTTTT. This gives the protein CASTNWGQSNEKLFF. V is TRBV2 and J is TRBJ1-4; 7 nucleotides match TRBD1. V lost 7 bases, J lost 5 bases, and 10 bases stayed unmatched. The CDR3 length is 15 residues. Germline CDR1 reads SNHLY; CDR2 reads FYNNEI.

The chain has TRBV30 and TRBJ2-7; a weak D match, TRBD2 (5 bases). The ends were cut back, 2 bases at V and 4 bases at J, with 21 bases in the middle. CDR3 length: 16 residues. CDR1 and CDR2 from the germline V gene are GTSNPN and SVGIG (reference sequence). CDR3 region: CAWSPRGSRSFYEQYF. DNA for the CDR3: TGTGCCTGGAGTCCACGAGGGTCCCGCTCTTTTTACGAGCAGTACTTC.

This rearrangement joins TRBV28 to TRBJ2-1, with D maybe TRBD2 (7 bases). Germline CDR1 and CDR2: MDHEN and SYDVKM. The CDR3 runs to 15 residues. V was cut by 2 bases and J by 8 bases, with 16 bases left in between. CDR3 amino acids: CASSLRFREGDEQFF. The CDR3 region has the DNA TGTGCCAGCAGTTTACGCTTCAGGGAGGGGGATGAGCAGTTCTTC.

The rearrangement uses TRBV5-1 and TRBJ2-1; TRBD2 matches at 11 bases. The CDR3 length is 16 residues. The ends lost 4 bases at V and 7 bases at J; junction bases unmatched: 10. CDR1 and CDR2 (germline): SGHRS, YFSETQ. This chain's CDR3 is CASSPVLAGVVNEQFF. In DNA, the CDR3 is TGCGCCAGCAGCCCCGTACTAGCGGGAGTGGTGAATGAGCAGTTCTTC.

The chain couples TRBV18 to TRBJ1-3; 8 bases agree with TRBD1. The CDR3 totals 17 residues. The germline V gene encodes CDR1 KGHSH and CDR2 LQKENI. The V segment lost 1 base and the J segment 0 bases; nucleotides outside the gene matches: 5. CDR3 DNA: TGTGCCAGCTCACCACAGATACAGGGGGTCTCTGGAAACACCATATATTTT. Residues: CASSPQIQGVSGNTIYF.

The V gene is TRBV15, the J gene TRBJ2-1, with D possibly TRBD2 on 7 matching bases. The CDR3 extends over 14 amino acids. V was pared by 5 bases and J by 8 bases, with 16 bases between. Germline CDR1 and CDR2: LNHNV and YYDKDF (reference sequence). Written as DNA, the CDR3 is TGTGCCACCAGCTCCTATCGAGGGGGGGATGAGCAGTTCTTC. It specifies CATSSYRGGDEQFF.

This clone occurred a few times. The chain employs TRBV27 and TRBJ1-2, with 9 bases fitting TRBD1. J gave up 9 bases and V 5 bases, and 10 bases lay outside the gene matches. This CDR3 has 14 amino acids. Per the germline V gene, CDR1 is MNHEY and CDR2 is SMNVEV (reference sequence). In DNA, the CDR3 is TGTGCCAGCAGTCCATCGACAGGGGGTAGGCGCTACACCTTC. Protein product: CASSPSTGGRRYTF.

The CDR3 spells CASSFGLAAYNEQFF. Here the CDR3 DNA reads TGTGCCAGCTCTTTTGGACTAGCGGCCTACAATGAGCAGTTCTTC. The chain has TRBV18 and TRBJ2-1, with TRBD2 identical over 10 bases. Germline CDR1 KGHSH, CDR2 LQKENI. The CDR3 is made up of 15 amino acids. The V gene end was trimmed by 6 bases and the J gene end by 2 bases; junction bases not matched to a gene: 4.

The DNA of the CDR3 is TGTGCCAGTAGGGAGTCGGGGACTAGATCTGGGGCCAACGTCCTGACTTTC. Its protein is CASRESGTRSGANVLTF. V gene TRBV19 combines with J gene TRBJ2-6; 8 nucleotides match TRBD2. Unmatched junction bases numbered 8, after V lost 6 bases and J lost 1 base. The CDR3 covers 17 residues. Germline V gene lookup returns CDR1 LNHDA and CDR2 SQIVND (reference sequence).

This chain connects TRBV5-1 to TRBJ2-1, with 8 bases matching TRBD2. The CDR3 covers 15 residues. From germline, CDR1 is SGHRS and CDR2 YFSETQ. V was clipped by 4 bases and J by 4 bases; unmatched bases: 7. CDR3 amino acids: CASSALAGSYNEQFF. The DNA of the CDR3 is TGCGCCAGCAGCGCCTTAGCGGGATCTTACAATGAGCAGTTCTTC.

The chain links TRBV21-1 to TRBJ1-2. TRBV21-1 is marked as a pseudogene. CDR3 length: 13 residues. CDR3 sequence reads: CASSMGIRGGYTF. As DNA, the CDR3 is TGTGCCAGCAGCATGGGCATCAGAGGGGGCTACACCTTC.